The next 12 T cell receptor beta chains were all read from a single sample in a study of neoadjuvant nivolumab and ipilimumab in lung cancer. Repertoires were generated with immunoSEQ multiplex PCR, while TCRdb's copy carries only in-frame clones and drops some. The data show around 4,600 clones, 80% to 90% seen once. Specimen: normal lung tissue adjacent to the tumor, collected after neoadjuvant nivolumab, alone or with ipilimumab, at or shortly before surgery. Source of these receptors: an adult with non-small cell lung cancer. Some clones in this sample may be carry-over from other donors' samples.

This clone was seen only once. This rearrangement joins TRBV7-9 to TRBJ1-1; no clear D. V was clipped by 3 bases and J by 1 base, with 6 bases between them. This CDR3 has 13 residues. Germline V lookup: CDR1 SEHNR, CDR2 FQNEAQ (reference sequence). CDR3 nucleotides: TGTGCCAGCAGCTTTTTCACGAACACTGAAGCTTTCTTT. This sequence encodes CASSFFTNTEAFF.

The chain has TRBV7-2 and TRBJ2-3, with D maybe TRBD2 (5 bases). The CDR3 runs to 15 residues. Germline V CDR1 and CDR2: SGHTA, FQGNSA. V dropped 4 bases and J dropped 1 base, with 12 bases sitting between them. The CDR3 reads CASSYYAGGTDTQYF. The CDR3, as DNA: TGTGCCAGCAGCTACTACGCCGGGGGCACAGATACGCAGTATTTT.

The rearrangement uses TRBV10-3 and TRBJ1-5; D is undetermined. In germline, CDR1 is ENHRY, CDR2 SYGVKD. The CDR3 has 13 residues. Trimming took off 6 bases at V and 4 bases at J, with 10 bases between the two ends. The CDR3 is CAIRSDGNQPQHF. The CDR3 DNA sequence: TGTGCCATCAGATCGGACGGGAATCAGCCCCAGCATTTT.

The chain couples TRBV18 to TRBJ2-1, with 10 bases that match TRBD2. V shed 6 bases and J 8 bases; nucleotides not matched to a gene: 10. Germline V gives CDR1 KGHSH, CDR2 LQKENI. CDR3 size: 15 residues. DNA of the CDR3: TGTGCCAGCTCCCTATCGGCTAGCGGGAGCGATGAGCAGTTCTTC. It encodes CASSLSASGSDEQFF.

V is TRBV18 and J is TRBJ2-5; D call uncertain. This CDR3 contains 18 residues. The germline gives CDR1 KGHSH, CDR2 LQKENI. The ends were cut back, 2 bases at V and 0 bases at J, with 19 bases in the middle. Here the CDR3 DNA reads TGTGCCAGCTCACCAACTACCCCAGATTCCCTGTACCAAGAGACCCAGTACTTC. Translation gives CASSPTTPDSLYQETQYF.

The rearrangement links TRBV6-5 to TRBJ2-1; 12 bases agree with TRBD2. The trim removed 6 bases at V and 8 bases at J, leaving 8 bases unmatched. This CDR3 region has 15 residues. Looked up from germline, CDR1 is MNHEY and CDR2 is SVGAGI. As DNA, the CDR3 is TGTGCCAGCAGGGAGACTAGCGGGAGAGTTTATGAGCAGTTCTTC. Translating gives CASRETSGRVYEQFF.

This clone has only a few counts. This rearrangement joins TRBV30 to TRBJ1-1, with 12 nucleotides matching TRBD1. V was pared by 3 bases and J by 4 bases, with 9 bases of the junction left unmatched. CDR1 GTSNPN and CDR2 SVGIG come from the germline V gene (reference sequence). CDR3 length: 16 amino acids. CDR3 nucleotide sequence: TGTGCCTGGAGCCTTGGGACAGGGGGCCCGATCACTGAAGCTTTCTTT. Translating it yields CAWSLGTGGPITEAFF.

The V gene is TRBV11-3, the J gene TRBJ2-3; D possibly corresponds to TRBD1 (7 bases). This CDR3 spans 13 amino acids. Trimming stripped 4 bases from V and 8 bases from J, with 13 bases between. Looked up from germline, CDR1 is SGHNT and CDR2 is YENEEA. The DNA for the CDR3 is TGTGCCAGCAGCTCCAACAGGGGAGGTACGCAGTATTTT. This sequence encodes CASSSNRGGTQYF.

DNA for the CDR3: TGTGCCAGCTCACCGGGTGGGGGGTACACCTACAATGAGCAGTTCTTC. It translates to CASSPGGGYTYNEQFF. The genes are TRBV18 and TRBJ2-1, with a tentative D call TRBD2 (6 bases). CDR1 and CDR2 (germline): KGHSH, LQKENI. Trimming removed 3 bases from V and 2 bases from J, with 14 bases in between. This CDR3 is built from 16 residues.

The chain has TRBV28 and TRBJ2-7, with 7 bases lining up with TRBD1. The junction had 11 bases not matched to a gene; V was cut back by 6 bases and J by 0 bases. From germline, CDR1 is MDHEN and CDR2 SYDVKM. The CDR3 spans 16 residues. The DNA for the CDR3 is TGTGCCAGCAGCCCCACGACAGGGAGCCTCTCCTACGAGCAGTACTTC. As protein: CASSPTTGSLSYEQYF.

This clone was counted a single time. The V gene is TRBV27, the J gene TRBJ2-7, with D possibly called TRBD1 or TRBD2 (5 bases each). CDR3 length equals 12 residues. V dropped 4 bases and J dropped 6 bases, with 10 bases sitting between them. Germline CDR1 is MNHEY and CDR2 is SMNVEV (reference sequence). Here the CDR3 reads CASSSPRGEQYF. The CDR3 DNA sequence: TGTGCCAGCAGTTCCCCGAGGGGCGAGCAGTACTTC.

This sequence joins TRBV7-2 and TRBJ1-2, with no clear D. V was clipped by 1 base and J by 5 bases, with 11 bases between them. Germline V lookup: CDR1 SGHTA, CDR2 FQGNSA. The CDR3 extends over 14 amino acids. CDR3 sequence reads: CASSLGGAGYGYTF. CDR3 DNA sequence: TGTGCCAGCAGCTTAGGCGGAGCCGGGTATGGCTACACCTTC.